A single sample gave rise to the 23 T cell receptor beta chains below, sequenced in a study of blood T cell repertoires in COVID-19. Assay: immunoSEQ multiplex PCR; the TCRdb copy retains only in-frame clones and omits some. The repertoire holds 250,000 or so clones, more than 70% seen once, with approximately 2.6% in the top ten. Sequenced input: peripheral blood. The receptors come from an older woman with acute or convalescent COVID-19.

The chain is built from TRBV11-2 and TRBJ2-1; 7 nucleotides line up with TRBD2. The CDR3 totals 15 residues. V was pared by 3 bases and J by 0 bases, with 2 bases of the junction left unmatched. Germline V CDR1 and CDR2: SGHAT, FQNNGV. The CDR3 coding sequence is TGTGCCAGCAGCTTTGGCGGGAGCTCCTACAATGAGCAGTTCTTC. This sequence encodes CASSFGGSSYNEQFF.

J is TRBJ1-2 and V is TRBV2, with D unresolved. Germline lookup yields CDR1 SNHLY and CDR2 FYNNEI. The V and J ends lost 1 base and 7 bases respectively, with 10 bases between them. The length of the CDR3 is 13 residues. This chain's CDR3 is CASSEGMRGGYTF. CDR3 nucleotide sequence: TGTGCCAGCAGTGAAGGGATGCGGGGTGGCTACACCTTC.

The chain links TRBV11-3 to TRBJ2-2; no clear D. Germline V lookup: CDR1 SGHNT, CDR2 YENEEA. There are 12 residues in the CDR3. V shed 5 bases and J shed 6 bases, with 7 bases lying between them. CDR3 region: CASSPAAGELFF. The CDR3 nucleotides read TGTGCCAGCAGCCCCGCAGCCGGGGAGCTGTTTTTT.

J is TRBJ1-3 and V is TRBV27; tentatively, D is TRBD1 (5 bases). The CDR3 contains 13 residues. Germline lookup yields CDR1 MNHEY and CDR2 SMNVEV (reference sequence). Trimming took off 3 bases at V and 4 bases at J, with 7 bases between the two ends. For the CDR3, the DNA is TGTGCCAGCAGTTTGGGGCTCGGAAACACCATATATTTT. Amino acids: CASSLGLGNTIYF.

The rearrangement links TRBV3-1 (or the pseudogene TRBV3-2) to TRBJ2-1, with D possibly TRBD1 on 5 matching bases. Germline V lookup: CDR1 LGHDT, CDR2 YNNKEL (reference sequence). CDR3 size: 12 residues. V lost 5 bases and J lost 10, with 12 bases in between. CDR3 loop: CASSFRVGEQFF. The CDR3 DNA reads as TGTGCCAGCAGCTTCAGGGTGGGCGAGCAGTTCTTC.

In DNA form, the CDR3 reads TGCGCCAGCAGCTTGATAGATTCCTACGAGCAGTACTTC. It codes for CASSLIDSYEQYF. J is TRBJ2-7 and V is TRBV5-1; D uncertain. Germline V gene sequence: CDR1 SGHRS, CDR2 YFSETQ. The CDR3 is 13 amino acids. V lost 1 base and J lost 1, with 6 bases in between.

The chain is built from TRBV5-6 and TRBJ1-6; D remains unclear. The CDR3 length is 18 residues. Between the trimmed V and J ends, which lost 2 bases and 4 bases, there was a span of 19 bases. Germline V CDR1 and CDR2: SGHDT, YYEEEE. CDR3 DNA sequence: TGTGCCAGCAGCTTCCGACCGAGAGGGATCGAGTATAATTCACCCCTCCACTTT. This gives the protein CASSFRPRGIEYNSPLHF.

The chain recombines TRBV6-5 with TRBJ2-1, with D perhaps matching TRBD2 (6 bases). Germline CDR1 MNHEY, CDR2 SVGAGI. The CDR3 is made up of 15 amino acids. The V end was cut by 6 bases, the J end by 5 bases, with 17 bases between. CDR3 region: CASRKGGSGDNEQFF. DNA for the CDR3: TGTGCCAGCAGAAAAGGTGGGTCGGGAGACAATGAGCAGTTCTTC.

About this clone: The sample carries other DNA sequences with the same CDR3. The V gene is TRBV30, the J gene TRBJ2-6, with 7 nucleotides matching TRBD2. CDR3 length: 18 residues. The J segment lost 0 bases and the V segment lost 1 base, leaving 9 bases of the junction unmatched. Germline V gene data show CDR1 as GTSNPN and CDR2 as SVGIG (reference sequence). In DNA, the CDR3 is TGTGCCTGGAGTGGCGGGGAGGGTTCCTACTCTGGGGCCAACGTCCTGACTTTC. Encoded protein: CAWSGGEGSYSGANVLTF.

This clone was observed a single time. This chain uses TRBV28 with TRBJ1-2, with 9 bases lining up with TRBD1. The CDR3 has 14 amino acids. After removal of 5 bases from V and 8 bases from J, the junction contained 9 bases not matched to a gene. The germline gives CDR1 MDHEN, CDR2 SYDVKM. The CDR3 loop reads CASSPRQGGGGYTF. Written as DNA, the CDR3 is TGTGCCAGCAGTCCCCGACAGGGGGGGGGCGGCTACACCTTC.

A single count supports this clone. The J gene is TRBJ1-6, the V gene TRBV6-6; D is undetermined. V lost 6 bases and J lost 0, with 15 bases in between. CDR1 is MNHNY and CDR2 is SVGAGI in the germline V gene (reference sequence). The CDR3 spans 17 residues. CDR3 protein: CASSRKTASSYNSPLHF. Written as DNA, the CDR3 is TGTGCCAGCAGCCGAAAAACGGCTAGCTCCTATAATTCACCCCTCCACTTT.

CDR3 bases: TGTGCCATCAGTGAGGTCGGGAGCGCAGATACGCAGTATTTT. Protein sequence: CAISEVGSADTQYF. V gene TRBV10-3 combines with J gene TRBJ2-3; D is possibly TRBD2 (6 bases). The germline V gene encodes CDR1 ENHRY and CDR2 SYGVKD. The length of the CDR3 is 14 residues. V lost 2 bases, J lost 4 bases, and 10 bases lay in between.

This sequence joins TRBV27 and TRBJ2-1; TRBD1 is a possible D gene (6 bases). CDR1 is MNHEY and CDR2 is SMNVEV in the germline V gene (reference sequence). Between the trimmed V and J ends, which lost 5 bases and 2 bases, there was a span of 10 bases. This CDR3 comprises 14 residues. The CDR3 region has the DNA TGTGCCAGCAGTGCTGGGACACCCTACAATGAGCAGTTCTTC. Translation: CASSAGTPYNEQFF.

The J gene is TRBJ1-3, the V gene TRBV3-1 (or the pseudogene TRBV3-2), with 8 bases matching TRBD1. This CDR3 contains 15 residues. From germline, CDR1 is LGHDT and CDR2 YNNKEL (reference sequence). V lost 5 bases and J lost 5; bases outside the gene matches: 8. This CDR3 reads CASSSGTGRRNTIYF. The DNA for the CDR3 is TGTGCCAGCAGCTCTGGGACAGGTCGAAGAAACACCATATATTTT.

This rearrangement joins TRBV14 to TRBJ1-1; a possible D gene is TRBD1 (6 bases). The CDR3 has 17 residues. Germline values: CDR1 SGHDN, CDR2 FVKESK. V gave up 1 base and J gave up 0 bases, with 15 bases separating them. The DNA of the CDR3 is TGTGCCAGCAGCCAAGTTATAGGGTCAGGGGTGAACACTGAAGCTTTCTTT. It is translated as CASSQVIGSGVNTEAFF.

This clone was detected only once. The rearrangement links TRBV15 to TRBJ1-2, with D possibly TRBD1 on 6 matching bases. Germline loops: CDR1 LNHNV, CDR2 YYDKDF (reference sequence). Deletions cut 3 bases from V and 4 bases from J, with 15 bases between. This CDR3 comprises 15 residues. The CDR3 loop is CATSSQQGNAYGYTF. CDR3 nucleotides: TGTGCCACCAGCAGTCAACAGGGTAATGCCTATGGCTACACCTTC.

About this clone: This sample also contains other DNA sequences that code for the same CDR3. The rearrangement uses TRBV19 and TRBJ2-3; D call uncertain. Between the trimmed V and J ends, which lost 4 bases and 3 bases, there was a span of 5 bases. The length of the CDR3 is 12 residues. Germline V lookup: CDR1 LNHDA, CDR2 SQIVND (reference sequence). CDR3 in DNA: TGTGCCAGTAGTAGGAGAACAGATACGCAGTATTTT. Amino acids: CASSRRTDTQYF.

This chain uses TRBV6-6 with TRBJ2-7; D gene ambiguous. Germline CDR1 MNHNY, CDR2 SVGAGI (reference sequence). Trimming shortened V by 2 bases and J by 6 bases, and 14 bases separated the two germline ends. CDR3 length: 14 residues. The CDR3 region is CASSYGLGGSEQYF. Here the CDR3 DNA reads TGTGCCAGCAGTTACGGTCTAGGTGGCTCCGAGCAGTACTTC.

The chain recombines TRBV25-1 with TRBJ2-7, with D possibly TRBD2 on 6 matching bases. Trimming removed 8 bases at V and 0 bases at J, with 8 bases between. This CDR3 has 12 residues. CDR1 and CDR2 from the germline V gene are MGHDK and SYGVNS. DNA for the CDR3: TGTGCCAGCGGGAGGAGCTCCTACGAGCAGTACTTC. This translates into CASGRSSYEQYF.

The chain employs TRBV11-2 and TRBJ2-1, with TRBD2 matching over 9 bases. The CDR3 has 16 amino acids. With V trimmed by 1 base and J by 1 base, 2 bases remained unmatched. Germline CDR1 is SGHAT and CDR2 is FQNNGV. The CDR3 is CASSLGSGGSYNEQFF. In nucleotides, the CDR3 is TGTGCCAGCAGCTTAGGTAGCGGGGGATCCTACAATGAGCAGTTCTTC. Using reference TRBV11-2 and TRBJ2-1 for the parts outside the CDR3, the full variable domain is EAGVAQSPRYKIIEKRQSVAFWCNPISGHATLYWYQQILGQGPKLLIQFQNNGVVDDSQLPKDRFSAERLKGVDSTLKIQPAKLEDSAVYLCASSLGSGGSYNEQFFGPGTRLTVL.

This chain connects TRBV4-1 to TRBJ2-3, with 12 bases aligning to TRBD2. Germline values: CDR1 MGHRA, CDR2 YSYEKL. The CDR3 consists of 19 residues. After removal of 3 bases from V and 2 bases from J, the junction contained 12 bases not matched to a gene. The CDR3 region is CASSHSTSGRSPFTDTQYF. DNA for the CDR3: TGCGCCAGCAGCCACTCCACTAGCGGGAGGAGCCCCTTCACAGATACGCAGTATTTT.

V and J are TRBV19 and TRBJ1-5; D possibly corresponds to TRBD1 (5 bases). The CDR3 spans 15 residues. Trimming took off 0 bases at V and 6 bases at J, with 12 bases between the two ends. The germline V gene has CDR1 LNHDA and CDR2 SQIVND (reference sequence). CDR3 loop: CASSIEGQGGQPQHF. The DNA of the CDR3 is TGTGCCAGTAGTATAGAGGGGCAGGGAGGTCAGCCCCAGCATTTT.

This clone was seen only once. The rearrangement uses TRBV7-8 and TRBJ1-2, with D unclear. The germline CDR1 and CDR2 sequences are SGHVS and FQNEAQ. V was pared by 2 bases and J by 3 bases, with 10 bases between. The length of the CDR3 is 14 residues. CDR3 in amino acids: CASSLREVDYGYTF. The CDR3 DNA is TGTGCCAGCAGCTTACGGGAAGTGGACTATGGCTACACCTTC.